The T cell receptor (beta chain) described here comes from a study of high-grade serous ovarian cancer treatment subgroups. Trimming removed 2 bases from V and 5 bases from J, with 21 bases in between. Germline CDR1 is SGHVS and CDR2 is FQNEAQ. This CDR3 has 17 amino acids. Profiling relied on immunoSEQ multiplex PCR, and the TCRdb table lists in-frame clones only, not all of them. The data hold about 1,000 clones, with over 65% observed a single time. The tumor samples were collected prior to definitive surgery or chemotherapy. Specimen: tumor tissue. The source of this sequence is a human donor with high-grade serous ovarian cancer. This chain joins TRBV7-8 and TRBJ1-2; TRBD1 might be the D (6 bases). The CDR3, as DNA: TGTGCCAGCAGCTTATCCCTCGGGGGGCCGGGGGGGTATGGCTACACCTTC. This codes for CASSLSLGGPGGYGYTF.